This TCR beta chain derives from a study of blood T cell repertoires in COVID-19. About the research overall: T cells, B-cell-depleted T cells, or PBMCs supplied cDNA or gDNA.

Sequencing used immunoSEQ multiplex PCR; TCRdb keeps in-frame clones, though not all of them. The profile shows fewer than 140,000 clones, 71% of them singletons. The CDR3 is 12 amino acids. V lost 5 bases to trimming and J lost 6 bases, with 10 bases between them. The germline gives CDR1 MNHEY, CDR2 SMNVEV (reference sequence). The V call is TRBV27, the J call TRBJ1-2; D is perhaps TRBD1 (5 bases). What was sequenced was peripheral blood. The TCR comes from a human donor with acute or convalescent COVID-19. The donor label of this sample is uncertain. CDR3 DNA: TGTGCCAGCAGTATGGGACTGGATGGCTACACCTTC. It codes for CASSMGLDGYTF.